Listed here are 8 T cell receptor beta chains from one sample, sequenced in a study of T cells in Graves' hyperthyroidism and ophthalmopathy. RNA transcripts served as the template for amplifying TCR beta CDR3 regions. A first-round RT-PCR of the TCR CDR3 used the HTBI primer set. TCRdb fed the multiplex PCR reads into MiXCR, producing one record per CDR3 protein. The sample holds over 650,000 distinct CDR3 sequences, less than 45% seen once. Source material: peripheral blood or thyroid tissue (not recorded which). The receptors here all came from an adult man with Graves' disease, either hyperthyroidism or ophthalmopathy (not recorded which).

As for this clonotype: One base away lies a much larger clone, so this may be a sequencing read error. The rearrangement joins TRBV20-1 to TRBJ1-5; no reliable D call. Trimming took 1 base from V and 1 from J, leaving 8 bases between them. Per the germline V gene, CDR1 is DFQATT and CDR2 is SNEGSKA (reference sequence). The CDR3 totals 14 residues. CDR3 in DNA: TGCAGTGCTAGAGTCTCTAGGAGCAATCAGCCCCAGCATTTT. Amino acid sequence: CSARVSRSNQPQHF.

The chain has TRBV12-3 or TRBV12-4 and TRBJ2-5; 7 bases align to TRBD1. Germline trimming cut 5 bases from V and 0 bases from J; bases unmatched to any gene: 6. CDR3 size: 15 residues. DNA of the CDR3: TGTGCCAGCAGTACGGGACAGACGTACCAAGAGACCCAGTACTTC. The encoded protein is CASSTGQTYQETQYF.

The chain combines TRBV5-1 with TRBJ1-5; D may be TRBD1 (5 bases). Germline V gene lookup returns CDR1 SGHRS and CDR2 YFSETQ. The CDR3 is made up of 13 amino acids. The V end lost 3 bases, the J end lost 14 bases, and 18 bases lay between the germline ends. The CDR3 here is CASSWRRGDYEHF. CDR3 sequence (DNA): TGCGCCAGCAGCTGGAGGAGGGGTGACTACGAGCATTTT.

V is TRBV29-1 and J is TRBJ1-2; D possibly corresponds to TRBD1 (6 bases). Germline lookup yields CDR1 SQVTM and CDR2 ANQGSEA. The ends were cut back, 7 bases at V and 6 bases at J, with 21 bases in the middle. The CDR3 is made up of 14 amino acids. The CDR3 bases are TGCAGCGCCCTCGACAGGCAACGCGCCGATGGCTACACCTTC. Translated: CSALDRQRADGYTF.

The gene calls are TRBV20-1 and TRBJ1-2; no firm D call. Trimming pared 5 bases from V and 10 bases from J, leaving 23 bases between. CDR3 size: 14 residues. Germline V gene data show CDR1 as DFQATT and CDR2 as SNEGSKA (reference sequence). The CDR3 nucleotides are TGCAGTGCTCCGAACCTGGACTCGGGGATTGACTACACCTTC. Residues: CSAPNLDSGIDYTF.

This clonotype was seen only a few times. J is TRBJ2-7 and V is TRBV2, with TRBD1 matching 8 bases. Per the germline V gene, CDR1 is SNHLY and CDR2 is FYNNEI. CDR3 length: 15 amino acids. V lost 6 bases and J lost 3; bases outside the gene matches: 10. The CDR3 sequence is CASRESGGGFYEQYF. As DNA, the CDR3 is TGTGCCAGCAGAGAGTCAGGGGGCGGCTTCTACGAGCAGTACTTC.

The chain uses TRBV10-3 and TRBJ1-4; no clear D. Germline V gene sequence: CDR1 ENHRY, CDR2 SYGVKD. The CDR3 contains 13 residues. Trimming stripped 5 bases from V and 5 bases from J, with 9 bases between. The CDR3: CAISQQRNEKLFF. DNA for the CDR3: TGTGCCATCAGTCAACAGAGAAATGAAAAACTGTTTTTT.

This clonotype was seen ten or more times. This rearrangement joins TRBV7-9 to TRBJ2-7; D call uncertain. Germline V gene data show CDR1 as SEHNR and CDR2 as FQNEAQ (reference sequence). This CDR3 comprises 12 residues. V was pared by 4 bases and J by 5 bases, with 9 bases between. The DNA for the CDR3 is TGTGCCAGCAGCTCCCTCCCGGACGAGCAGTACTTC. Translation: CASSSLPDEQYF.